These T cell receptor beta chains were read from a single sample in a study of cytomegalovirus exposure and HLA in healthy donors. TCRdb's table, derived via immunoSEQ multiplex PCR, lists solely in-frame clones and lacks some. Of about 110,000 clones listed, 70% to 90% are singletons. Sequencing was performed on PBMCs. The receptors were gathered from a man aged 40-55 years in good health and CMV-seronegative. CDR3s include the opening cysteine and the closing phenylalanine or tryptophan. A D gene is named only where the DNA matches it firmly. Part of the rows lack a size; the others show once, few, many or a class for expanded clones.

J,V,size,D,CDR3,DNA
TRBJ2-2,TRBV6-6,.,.,CASSYSVMTGELFF,TGTGCCAGCAGTTACAGCGTGATGACCGGGGAGCTGTTTTTT
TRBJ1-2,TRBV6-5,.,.,CASVGGFNYGYTF,TGTGCCAGCGTCGGGGGGTTTAACTATGGCTACACCTTC
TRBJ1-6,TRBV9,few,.,CASSPGGLSPLHF,TGTGCCAGCAGCCCAGGAGGCCTTTCACCCCTCCACTTT
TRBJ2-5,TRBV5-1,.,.,CASSPAAAGLAQETQYF,TGCGCCAGCAGCCCTGCGGCGGCAGGGTTGGCCCAAGAGACCCAGTACTTC
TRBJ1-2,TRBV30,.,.,CAWSVRGARGYTF,TGTGCCTGGAGTGTACGGGGGGCCCGTGGCTACACCTTC
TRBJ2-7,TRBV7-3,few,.,CASSLTGSLSEQYF,TGTGCCAGCAGCTTAACTGGCAGTTTATCCGAGCAGTACTTC
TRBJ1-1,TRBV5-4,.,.,CASSLDRGYTEAFF,TGTGCCAGCAGCTTGGACCGGGGGTACACTGAAGCTTTCTTT
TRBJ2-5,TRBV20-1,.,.,CSARDVETQYF,TGCAGTGCTAGAGACGTAGAGACCCAGTACTTC
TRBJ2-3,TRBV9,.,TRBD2,CASSVNAGGPNTQYF,TGTGCCAGCAGCGTTAACGCGGGGGGGCCGAATACGCAGTATTTT
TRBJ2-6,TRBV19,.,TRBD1,CASKDRGYSGANVLTF,TGTGCCAGTAAGGACAGGGGGTACTCTGGGGCCAACGTCCTGACTTTC
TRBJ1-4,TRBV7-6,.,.,CASSLMSATNEKLFF,TGTGCCAGCAGCTTAATGAGTGCAACTAATGAAAAACTGTTTTTT
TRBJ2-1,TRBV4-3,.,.,CASSQDYQGTNEQFF,TGCGCCAGCAGCCAAGATTATCAGGGTACAAATGAGCAGTTCTTC
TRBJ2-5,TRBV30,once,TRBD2,CAWIRRGTSRRTQYF,TGTGCCTGGATTAGGCGGGGGACCTCAAGGAGGACCCAGTACTTC
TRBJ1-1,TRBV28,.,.,CASALGGLNTEAFF,TGTGCCAGCGCCCTCGGGGGACTGAACACTGAAGCTTTCTTT
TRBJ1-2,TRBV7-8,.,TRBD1,CASSQQDRAGGYTF,TGTGCCAGCAGCCAACAGGACAGGGCGGGTGGCTACACCTTC
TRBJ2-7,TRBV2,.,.,CASAGGREEQYF,TGTGCCAGCGCAGGAGGCCGGGAAGAGCAGTACTTC
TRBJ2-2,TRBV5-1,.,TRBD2,CARLAGGVSNTGELFF,TGCGCCAGGCTTGCGGGGGGGGTGTCTAACACCGGGGAGCTGTTTTTT
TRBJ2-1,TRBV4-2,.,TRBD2,CASSSSGGVNEQFF,TGTGCCAGCAGTTCCAGCGGGGGGGTGAATGAGCAGTTCTTC
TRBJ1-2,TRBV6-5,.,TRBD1,CASSSPGQGAGGYTF,TGTGCCAGCAGTTCCCCGGGACAGGGGGCGGGAGGCTACACCTTC
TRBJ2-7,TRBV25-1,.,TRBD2,CASSSLAGLGEQYF,TGTGCCAGCAGTAGCTTAGCGGGGTTGGGCGAGCAGTACTTC
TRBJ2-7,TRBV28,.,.,CASSSTRKGSNGEQYF,TGTGCCAGCAGTTCGACCCGAAAAGGGAGTAACGGCGAGCAGTACTTC
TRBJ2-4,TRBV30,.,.,CAWGQLRHRNIQYF,TGTGCCTGGGGGCAGCTCCGACACCGAAACATTCAGTACTTC
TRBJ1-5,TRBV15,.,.,CATSASRRGNQPQHF,TGTGCCACCAGCGCCTCAAGGAGGGGAAATCAGCCCCAGCATTTT
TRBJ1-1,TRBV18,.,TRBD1,CASSSGQEAFF,TGTGCCAGCTCATCGGGACAGGAAGCTTTCTTT
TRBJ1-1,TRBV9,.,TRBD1,CASSSRQGSEAFF,TGTGCCAGCAGCTCACGACAGGGCTCTGAAGCTTTCTTT
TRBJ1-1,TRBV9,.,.,CASGEQGAANTEAFF,TGTGCCAGCGGGGAACAAGGGGCGGCGAACACTGAAGCTTTCTTT
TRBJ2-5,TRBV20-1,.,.,CSGGQETQYF,TGCAGTGGAGGCCAAGAGACCCAGTACTTC
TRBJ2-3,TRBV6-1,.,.,CASSVPSTDTQYF,TGTGCCAGCAGTGTTCCATCCACAGATACGCAGTATTTT
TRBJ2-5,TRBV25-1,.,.,CASQRGDGETQYF,TGTGCCAGCCAGCGAGGAGACGGGGAGACCCAGTACTTC
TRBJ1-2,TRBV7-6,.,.,CASSMRGLGGYTF,TGTGCCAGCTCCATGCGGGGGCTGGGAGGCTACACCTTC
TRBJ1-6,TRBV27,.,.,CASSSPPGNSPLHF,TGTGCCAGCAGTTCCCCCCCGGGAAATTCACCCCTCCACTTT
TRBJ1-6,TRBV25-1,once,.,CASSPRGNRANSPLHF,TGTGCCAGCTCACCTAGGGGGAACAGGGCAAATTCACCCCTCCACTTT
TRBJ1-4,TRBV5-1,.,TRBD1,CASSSGTGTTNEKLFF,TGCGCCAGCAGCTCTGGGACAGGGACAACTAATGAAAAACTGTTTTTT
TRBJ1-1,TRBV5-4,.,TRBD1,CASSLTGDTEAFF,TGTGCCAGCAGCTTGACAGGGGACACTGAAGCTTTCTTT
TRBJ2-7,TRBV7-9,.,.,CASSFTGLAYEQYF,TGTGCCAGCAGCTTCACGGGGTTGGCCTACGAGCAGTACTTC
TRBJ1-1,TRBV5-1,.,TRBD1,CASSFSLQGVTEAFF,TGCGCCAGCAGCTTTTCGTTACAGGGGGTCACTGAAGCTTTCTTT
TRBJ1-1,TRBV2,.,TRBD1,CASRAGQGPLNTEAFF,TGTGCCAGCAGAGCCGGACAGGGCCCCTTGAACACTGAAGCTTTCTTT
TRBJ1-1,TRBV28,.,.,CASSEGNTEAFF,TGTGCCAGCAGCGAGGGGAACACTGAAGCTTTCTTT
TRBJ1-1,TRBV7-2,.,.,CASASRRDTEAFF,TGTGCCAGCGCCTCGAGGAGAGACACTGAAGCTTTCTTT
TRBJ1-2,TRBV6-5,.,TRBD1,CASSYSTGGVGGYTF,TGTGCCAGCAGTTACTCGACAGGGGGGGTGGGGGGCTACACCTTC